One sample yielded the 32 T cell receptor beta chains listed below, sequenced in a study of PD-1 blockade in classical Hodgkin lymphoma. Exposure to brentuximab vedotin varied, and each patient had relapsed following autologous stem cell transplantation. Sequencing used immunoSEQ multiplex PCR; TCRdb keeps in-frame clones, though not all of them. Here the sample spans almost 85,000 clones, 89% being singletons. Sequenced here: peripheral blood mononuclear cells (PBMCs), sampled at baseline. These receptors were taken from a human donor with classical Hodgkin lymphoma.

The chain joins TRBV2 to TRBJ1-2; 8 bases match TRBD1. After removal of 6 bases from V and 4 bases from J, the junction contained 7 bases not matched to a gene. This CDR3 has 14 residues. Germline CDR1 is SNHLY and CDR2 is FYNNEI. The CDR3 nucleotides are TGTGCCAGCAGACCTACAGGGGGAGGCTATGGCTACACCTTC. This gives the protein CASRPTGGGYGYTF. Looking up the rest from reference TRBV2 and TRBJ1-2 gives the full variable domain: EPEVTQTPSHQVTQMGQEVILRCVPISNHLYFYWYRQILGQKVEFLVSFYNNEISEKSEIFDDQFSVERPDGSNFTLKIRSTKLEDSAMYFCASRPTGGGYGYTFGSGTRLTVV.

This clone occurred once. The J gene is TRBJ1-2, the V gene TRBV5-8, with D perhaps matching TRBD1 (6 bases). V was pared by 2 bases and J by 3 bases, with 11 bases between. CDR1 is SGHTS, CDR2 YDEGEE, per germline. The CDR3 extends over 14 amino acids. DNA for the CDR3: TGTGCCAGCAGCTTCTACAGGGAGGACTATGGCTACACCTTC. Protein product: CASSFYREDYGYTF.

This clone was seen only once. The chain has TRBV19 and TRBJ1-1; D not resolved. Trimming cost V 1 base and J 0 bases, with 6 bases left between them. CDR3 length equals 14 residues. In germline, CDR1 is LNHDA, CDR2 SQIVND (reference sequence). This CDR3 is CASSIGPLNTEAFF. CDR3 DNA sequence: TGTGCCAGTAGTATAGGGCCCTTGAACACTGAAGCTTTCTTT.

CDR3 sequence (DNA): TGTGCCAGCAGTTTGAGACAGGGGGTGATACACGAGCAGTACTTC. Its protein product is CASSLRQGVIHEQYF. The chain recombines TRBV27 with TRBJ2-7; 9 bases fit TRBD1. This CDR3 contains 15 residues. Germline trimming cut 3 bases from V and 5 bases from J; bases unmatched to any gene: 8. Germline V gene data show CDR1 as MNHEY and CDR2 as SMNVEV (reference sequence).

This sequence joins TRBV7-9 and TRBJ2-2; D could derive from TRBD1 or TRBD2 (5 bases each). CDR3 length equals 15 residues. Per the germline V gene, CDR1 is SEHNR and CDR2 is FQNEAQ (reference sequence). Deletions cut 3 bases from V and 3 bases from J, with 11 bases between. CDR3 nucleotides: TGTGCCAGCAGCTTCGGGACGTCACACACCGGGGAGCTGTTTTTT. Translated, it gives CASSFGTSHTGELFF.

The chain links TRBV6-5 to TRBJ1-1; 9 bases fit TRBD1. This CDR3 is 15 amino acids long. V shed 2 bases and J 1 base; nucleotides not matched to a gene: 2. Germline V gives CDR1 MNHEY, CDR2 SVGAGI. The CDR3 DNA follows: TGTGCCAGCAGTTACGCGGGACAGGGGAACACTGAAGCTTTCTTT. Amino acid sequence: CASSYAGQGNTEAFF.

The CDR3 sequence is CASSLGSLEQFF. CDR3 DNA: TGTGCCAGCAGCTTAGGATCCCTTGAGCAGTTCTTC. The V call is TRBV7-9, the J call TRBJ2-1; no firm D call. Per germline, CDR1 SEHNR and CDR2 FQNEAQ (reference sequence). Trimming removed 1 base at V and 9 bases at J, with 7 bases between. The CDR3 is 12 amino acids.

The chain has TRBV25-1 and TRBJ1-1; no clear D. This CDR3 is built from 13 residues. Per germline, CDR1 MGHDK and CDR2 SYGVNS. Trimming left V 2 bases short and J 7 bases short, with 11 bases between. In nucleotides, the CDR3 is TGTGCCAGCAGTGAAGTCGGCCGTTATGAAGCTTTCTTT. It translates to CASSEVGRYEAFF.

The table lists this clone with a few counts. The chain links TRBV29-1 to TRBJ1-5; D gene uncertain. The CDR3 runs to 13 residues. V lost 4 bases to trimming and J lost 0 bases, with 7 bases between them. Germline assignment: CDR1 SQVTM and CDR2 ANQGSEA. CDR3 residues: CSVAERSNQPQHF. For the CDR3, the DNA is TGCAGCGTTGCGGAACGTAGCAATCAGCCCCAGCATTTT.

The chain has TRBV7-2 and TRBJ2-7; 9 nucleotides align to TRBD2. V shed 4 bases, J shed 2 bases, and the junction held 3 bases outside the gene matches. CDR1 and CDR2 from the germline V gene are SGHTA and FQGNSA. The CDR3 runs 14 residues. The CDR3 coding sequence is TGTGCCAGCAGCTCAGGACTAGCGCCCTACGAGCAGTACTTC. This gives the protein CASSSGLAPYEQYF.

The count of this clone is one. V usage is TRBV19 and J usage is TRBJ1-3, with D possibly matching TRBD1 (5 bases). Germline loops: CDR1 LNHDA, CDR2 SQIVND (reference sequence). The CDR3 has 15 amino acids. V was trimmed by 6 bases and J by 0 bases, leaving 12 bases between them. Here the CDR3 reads CASRDQGNSGNTIYF. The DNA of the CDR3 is TGTGCCAGTAGGGATCAGGGAAACTCTGGAAACACCATATATTTT.

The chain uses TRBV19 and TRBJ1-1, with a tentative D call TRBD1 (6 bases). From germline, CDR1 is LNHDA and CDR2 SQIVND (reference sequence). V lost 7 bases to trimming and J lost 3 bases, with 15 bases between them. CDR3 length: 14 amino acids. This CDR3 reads CASTGQILYTEAFF. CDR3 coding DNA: TGTGCCAGTACAGGACAGATTCTTTACACTGAAGCTTTCTTT.

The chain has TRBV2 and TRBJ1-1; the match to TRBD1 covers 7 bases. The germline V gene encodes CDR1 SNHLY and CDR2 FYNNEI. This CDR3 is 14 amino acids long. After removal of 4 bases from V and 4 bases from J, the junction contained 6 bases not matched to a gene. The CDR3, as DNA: TGTGCCAGCAGTGGGGAGGGGGCTGGCACTGAAGCTTTCTTT. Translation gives CASSGEGAGTEAFF.

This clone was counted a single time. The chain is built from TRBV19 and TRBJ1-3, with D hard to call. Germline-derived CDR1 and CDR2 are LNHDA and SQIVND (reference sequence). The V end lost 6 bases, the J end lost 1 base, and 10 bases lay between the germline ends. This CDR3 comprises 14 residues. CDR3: CASRSPRSGNTIYF. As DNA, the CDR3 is TGTGCCAGTAGGAGCCCCAGGTCTGGAAACACCATATATTTT.

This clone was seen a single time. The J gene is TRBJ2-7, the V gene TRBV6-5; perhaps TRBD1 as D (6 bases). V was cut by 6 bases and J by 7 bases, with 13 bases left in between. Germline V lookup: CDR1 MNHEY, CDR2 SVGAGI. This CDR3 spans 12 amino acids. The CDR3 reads CASRQGSGEQYF. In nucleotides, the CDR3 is TGTGCCAGCAGACAGGGTTCAGGGGAGCAGTACTTC.

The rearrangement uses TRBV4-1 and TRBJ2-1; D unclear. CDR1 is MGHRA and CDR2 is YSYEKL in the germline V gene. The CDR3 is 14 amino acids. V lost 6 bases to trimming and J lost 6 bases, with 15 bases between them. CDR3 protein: CASSLRRAPNEQFF. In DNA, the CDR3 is TGCGCCAGCAGTCTCAGACGAGCCCCCAATGAGCAGTTCTTC.

This CDR3 reads CASSLGTGGSEKLFF. In DNA form, the CDR3 reads TGTGCCAGCAGTTTAGGGACAGGGGGAAGTGAAAAACTGTTTTTT. This chain uses TRBV27 with TRBJ1-4; 11 bases align to TRBD1. This CDR3 has 15 residues. Germline trimming cut 2 bases from V and 7 bases from J; bases unmatched to any gene: 3. The germline V gene encodes CDR1 MNHEY and CDR2 SMNVEV (reference sequence).

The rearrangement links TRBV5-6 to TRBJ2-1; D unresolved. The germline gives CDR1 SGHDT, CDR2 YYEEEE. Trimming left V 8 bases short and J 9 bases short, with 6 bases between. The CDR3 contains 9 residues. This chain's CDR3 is CARPREQFF. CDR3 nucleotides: TGTGCCAGGCCCCGTGAGCAGTTCTTC.

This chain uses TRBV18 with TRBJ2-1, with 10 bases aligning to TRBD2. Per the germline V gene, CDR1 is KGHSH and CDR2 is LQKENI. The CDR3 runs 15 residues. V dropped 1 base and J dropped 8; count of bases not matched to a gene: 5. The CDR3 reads CASSPLGLAGDEQFF. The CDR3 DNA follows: TGTGCCAGCTCACCACTGGGGCTAGCGGGAGATGAGCAGTTCTTC.

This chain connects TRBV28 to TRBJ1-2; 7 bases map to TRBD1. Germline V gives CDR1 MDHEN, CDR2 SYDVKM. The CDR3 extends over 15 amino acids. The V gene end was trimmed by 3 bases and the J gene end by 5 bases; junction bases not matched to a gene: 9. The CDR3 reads CASSLTMTGFYGYTF. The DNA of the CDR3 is TGTGCCAGCAGTTTGACGATGACAGGGTTTTATGGCTACACCTTC.

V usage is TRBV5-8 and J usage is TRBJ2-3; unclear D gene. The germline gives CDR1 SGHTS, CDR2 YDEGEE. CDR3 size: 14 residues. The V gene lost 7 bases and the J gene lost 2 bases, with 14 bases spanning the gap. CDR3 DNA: TGTGCCAGCCAAACTTCGTGGGCCACAGATACGCAGTATTTT. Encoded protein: CASQTSWATDTQYF.

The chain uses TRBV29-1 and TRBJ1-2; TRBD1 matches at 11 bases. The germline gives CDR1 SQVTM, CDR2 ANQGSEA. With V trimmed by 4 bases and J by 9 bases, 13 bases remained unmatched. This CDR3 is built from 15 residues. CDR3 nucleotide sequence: TGCAGCGTTGCAACGACCGGGACAGGGGGTCTCAGCTACACCTTC. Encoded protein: CSVATTGTGGLSYTF.

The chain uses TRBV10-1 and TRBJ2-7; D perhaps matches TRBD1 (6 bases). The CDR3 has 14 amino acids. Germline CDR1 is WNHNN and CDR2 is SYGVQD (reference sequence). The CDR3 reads CSPLEGQRKYEQYF. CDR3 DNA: TGCTCCCCACTCGAGGGACAAAGGAAGTACGAGCAGTACTTC.

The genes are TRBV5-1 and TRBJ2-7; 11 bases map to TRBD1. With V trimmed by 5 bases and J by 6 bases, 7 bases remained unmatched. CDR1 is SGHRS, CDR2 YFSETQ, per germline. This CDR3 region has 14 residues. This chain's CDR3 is CASSHPGQGGEQYF. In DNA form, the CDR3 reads TGCGCCAGCAGTCACCCGGGACAGGGGGGCGAGCAGTACTTC.

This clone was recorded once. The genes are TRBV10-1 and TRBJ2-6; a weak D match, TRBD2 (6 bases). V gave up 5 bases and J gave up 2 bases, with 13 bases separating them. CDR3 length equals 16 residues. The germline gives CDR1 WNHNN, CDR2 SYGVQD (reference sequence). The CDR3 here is CASSPSGGTGANVLTF. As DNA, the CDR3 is TGCGCCAGCAGTCCAAGTGGAGGGACTGGGGCCAACGTCCTGACTTTC.

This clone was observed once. In nucleotides, the CDR3 is TGTGCCAGCAGCTCGGGAGCACTGGGAAACATTCAGTACTTC. This codes for CASSSGALGNIQYF. The chain links TRBV7-6 to TRBJ2-4; D might be TRBD2 (6 bases). Germline V gene sequence: CDR1 SGHVS, CDR2 FNYEAQ. The V end lost 4 bases, the J end lost 6 bases, and 13 bases lay between the germline ends. The CDR3 is 14 residues long.

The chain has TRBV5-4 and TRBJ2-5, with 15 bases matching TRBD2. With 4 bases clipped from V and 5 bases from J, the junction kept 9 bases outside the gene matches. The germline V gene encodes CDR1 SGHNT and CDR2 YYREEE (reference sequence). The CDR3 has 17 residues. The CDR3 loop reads CASSLRTSGRAYETQYF. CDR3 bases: TGTGCCAGCAGCCTTCGGACTAGCGGGAGGGCGTATGAGACCCAGTACTTC.

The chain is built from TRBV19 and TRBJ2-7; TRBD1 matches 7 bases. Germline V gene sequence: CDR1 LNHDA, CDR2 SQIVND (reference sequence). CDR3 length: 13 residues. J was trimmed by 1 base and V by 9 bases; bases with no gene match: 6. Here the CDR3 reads CASGQDLSYEQYF. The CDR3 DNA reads TGTGCCAGCGGACAGGACTTATCCTACGAGCAGTACTTC. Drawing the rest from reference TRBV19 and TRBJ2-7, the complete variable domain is DGGITQSPKYLFRKEGQNVTLSCEQNLNHDAMYWYRQDPGQGLRLIYYSQIVNDFQKGDIAEGYSVSREKKESFPLTVTSAQKNPTAFYLCASGQDLSYEQYFGPGTRLTVT.

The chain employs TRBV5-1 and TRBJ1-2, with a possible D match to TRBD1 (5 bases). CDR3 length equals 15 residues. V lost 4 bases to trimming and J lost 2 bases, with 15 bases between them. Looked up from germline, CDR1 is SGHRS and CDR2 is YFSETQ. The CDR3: CASSGTTGVNYGYTF. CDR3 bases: TGCGCCAGCAGCGGGACCACAGGTGTCAACTATGGCTACACCTTC. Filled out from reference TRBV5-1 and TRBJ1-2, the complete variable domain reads KAGVTQTPRYLIKTRGQQVTLSCSPISGHRSVSWYQQTPGQGLQFLFEYFSETQRNKGNFPGRFSGRQFSNSRSEMNVSTLELGDSALYLCASSGTTGVNYGYTFGSGTRLTVV.

As DNA, the CDR3 is TGCGCCAGCAGCTTCGAGTCGGGAGCTTCGTACGAGCAGTACTTC. Its protein product is CASSFESGASYEQYF. This rearrangement joins TRBV5-1 to TRBJ2-7, with TRBD2 as a possible D gene (6 bases). The germline V and J ends were trimmed by 2 bases and 4 bases, with 16 bases remaining between them. CDR3 size: 15 residues. Germline-derived CDR1 and CDR2 are SGHRS and YFSETQ.

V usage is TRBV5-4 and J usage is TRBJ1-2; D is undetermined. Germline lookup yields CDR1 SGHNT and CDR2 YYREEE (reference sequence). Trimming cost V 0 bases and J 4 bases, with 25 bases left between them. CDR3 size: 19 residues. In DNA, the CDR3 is TGTGCCAGCAGCTTGGATGTACGCCTTATGCCCTATGACTTCTATGGCTACACCTTC. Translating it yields CASSLDVRLMPYDFYGYTF.

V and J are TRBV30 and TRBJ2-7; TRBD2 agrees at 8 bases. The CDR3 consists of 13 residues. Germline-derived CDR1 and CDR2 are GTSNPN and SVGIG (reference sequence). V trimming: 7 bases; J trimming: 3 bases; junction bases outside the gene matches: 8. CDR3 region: CAYTGLGDYEQYF. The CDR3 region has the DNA TGTGCCTATACGGGACTAGGAGACTACGAGCAGTACTTC.